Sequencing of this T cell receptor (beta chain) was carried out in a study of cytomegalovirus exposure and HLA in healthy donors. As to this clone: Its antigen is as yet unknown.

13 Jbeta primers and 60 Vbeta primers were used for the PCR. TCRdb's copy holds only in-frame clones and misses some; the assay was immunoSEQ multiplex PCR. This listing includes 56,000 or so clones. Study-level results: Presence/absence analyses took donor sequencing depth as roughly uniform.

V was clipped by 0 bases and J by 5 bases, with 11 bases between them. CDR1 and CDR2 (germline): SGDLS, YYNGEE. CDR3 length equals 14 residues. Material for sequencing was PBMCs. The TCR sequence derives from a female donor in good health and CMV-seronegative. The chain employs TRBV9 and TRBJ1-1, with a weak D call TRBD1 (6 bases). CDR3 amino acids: CASSVGQGITEAFF. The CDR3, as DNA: TGTGCCAGCAGCGTAGGGCAGGGGATAACTGAAGCTTTCTTT.